Presented here are 8 T cell receptor beta chains from one specimen sequenced in a study of blood T cell repertoires in COVID-19. Generated by immunoSEQ multiplex PCR, the TCRdb table keeps only in-frame clones and is missing some. This sample carries 150,000 to 250,000 clones, roughly 82% of them seen once, and the ten largest clones take roughly 10%. The sequencing input was PBMCs or T cells enriched from blood (not recorded which). The receptors shown here come from a man aged 40-49 years who had recovered from COVID-19.

This clone was recorded once. The rearrangement joins TRBV28 to TRBJ2-7; maybe TRBD2 (6 bases). This CDR3 contains 13 residues. The V gene lost 4 bases and the J gene lost 2 bases, with 9 bases spanning the gap. In germline, CDR1 is MDHEN, CDR2 SYDVKM. This CDR3 is CASSWRGAYEQYF. CDR3 coding DNA: TGTGCCAGCAGTTGGCGGGGCGCCTACGAGCAGTACTTC.

Concerning this clone: Within the sample, other DNA sequences also encode this same CDR3. The chain employs TRBV4-1 and TRBJ1-1; 8 nucleotides agree with TRBD1. From germline, CDR1 is MGHRA and CDR2 YSYEKL. The V and J ends lost 0 bases and 1 base, in that order; junction bases with no gene match: 4. CDR3 length: 16 amino acids. The CDR3 bases are TGCGCCAGCAGCCAAGATCGTGACAGGGGGAACACTGAAGCTTTCTTT. Its translation is CASSQDRDRGNTEAFF.

The chain recombines TRBV13 with TRBJ2-1, with 9 positions matching TRBD2. V was pared by 7 bases and J by 9 bases, with 16 bases of the junction left unmatched. There are 16 residues in the CDR3. The V gene's germline CDR1 is PRHDT and CDR2 FYEKMQ (reference sequence). In DNA form, the CDR3 reads TGTGCCAGCATCCTAGAAGGGAGCGGGGGGCTGGGTGAGCAGTTCTTC. Amino acids: CASILEGSGGLGEQFF.

J is TRBJ2-3 and V is TRBV2; D not certain. With 4 bases removed from V and 6 bases from J, the gap between germline ends came to 5 bases. CDR1 is SNHLY, CDR2 FYNNEI, per germline. This CDR3 is 11 amino acids long. CDR3 nucleotides: TGTGCCAGCAGTGTGACTGATACGCAGTATTTT. This sequence encodes CASSVTDTQYF.

This clone was seen more than once but under ten times. The chain has TRBV30 and TRBJ2-6, with TRBD1 as a possible D gene (5 bases). This CDR3 is 14 amino acids long. Trimming shortened V by 5 bases and J by 1 base, and 9 bases separated the two germline ends. Germline V CDR1 and CDR2: GTSNPN, SVGIG (reference sequence). The CDR3 DNA reads TGTGCCTGGTACAGGCCGTCTGGGGCCAACGTCCTGACTTTC. This codes for CAWYRPSGANVLTF.

The chain employs TRBV6-5 and TRBJ1-5, with D unclear. The CDR3 sequence is 14 residues long. V lost 2 bases and J 2 bases, leaving 7 bases between the germline ends. Germline CDR1 reads MNHEY; CDR2 reads SVGAGI. CDR3 amino acids: CASSYGTGNQPQHF. CDR3 nucleotides: TGTGCCAGCAGTTACGGAACAGGCAATCAGCCCCAGCATTTT.

The chain carries TRBV5-4 and TRBJ2-3, with 8 bases matching TRBD2. This CDR3 comprises 16 residues. Germline-derived CDR1 and CDR2 are SGHNT and YYREEE (reference sequence). V was clipped by 4 bases and J by 4 bases; unmatched bases: 11. This CDR3 reads CASSPPGTRLPDTQYF. The CDR3 region has the DNA TGTGCCAGCAGCCCCCCCGGGACTAGACTCCCAGATACGCAGTATTTT.

The CDR3 sequence is CASSVDPDRAYGYTF. CDR3 sequence (DNA): TGTGCCAGCAGCGTAGACCCAGACAGGGCCTATGGCTACACCTTC. This chain links TRBV9 with TRBJ1-2; TRBD1 matches at 7 bases. CDR3 length: 15 residues. Germline lookup yields CDR1 SGDLS and CDR2 YYNGEE. V lost 0 bases to trimming and J lost 4 bases; unmatched junction nucleotides: 6.